These 24 T cell receptor beta chains came from one sample sequenced in a study of T cell responses to AZD1222 COVID-19 vaccine. Assay used: immunoSEQ multiplex PCR; TCRdb lists only in-frame clones, some missing. The table lists about 120,000 clones, over 80% of them singletons. Sequenced material: peripheral blood, taken 28 days after the second AZD1222 dose. The receptors were gathered from an adult who received the AZD1222 COVID-19 vaccine.

The CDR3 bases are TGTGCCAGCAGCCCCCTCCTGGCAGCCGGCACAGATACGCAGTATTTT. Protein: CASSPLLAAGTDTQYF. The V call is TRBV11-2, the J call TRBJ2-3; D is unresolved. The CDR3 has 16 amino acids. V lost 5 bases to trimming and J lost 1 base, with 16 bases between them. The germline gives CDR1 SGHAT, CDR2 FQNNGV. The whole variable domain, remainder taken from reference TRBV11-2 and TRBJ2-3, is EAGVAQSPRYKIIEKRQSVAFWCNPISGHATLYWYQQILGQGPKLLIQFQNNGVVDDSQLPKDRFSAERLKGVDSTLKIQPAKLEDSAVYLCASSPLLAAGTDTQYFGPGTRLTVL.

The rearrangement joins TRBV6-6 to TRBJ2-5; the D gene is possibly TRBD1 (5 bases). Germline lookup yields CDR1 MNHNY and CDR2 SVGAGI (reference sequence). The ends were cut back, 7 bases at V and 1 base at J, with 10 bases in the middle. The CDR3 covers 13 residues. DNA for the CDR3: TGTGCCAGCAAGGTAGACAGCCAAGAGACCCAGTACTTC. This sequence encodes CASKVDSQETQYF.

The CDR3 protein is CASSEVGDGQGGEKLFF. The CDR3 DNA reads as TGTGCCAGCAGTGAAGTGGGGGACGGACAGGGAGGCGAAAAACTGTTTTTT. The rearrangement joins TRBV2 to TRBJ1-4, with 8 positions matching TRBD1. From germline, CDR1 is SNHLY and CDR2 FYNNEI. Germline trimming cut 1 base from V and 8 bases from J; bases unmatched to any gene: 12. This CDR3 comprises 17 residues. Using reference TRBV2 and TRBJ1-4 for the parts outside the CDR3, the full variable domain is EPEVTQTPSHQVTQMGQEVILRCVPISNHLYFYWYRQILGQKVEFLVSFYNNEISEKSEIFDDQFSVERPDGSNFTLKIRSTKLEDSAMYFCASSEVGDGQGGEKLFFGSGTQLSVL.

The chain links TRBV10-3 to TRBJ1-1; the match to TRBD1 covers 10 bases. CDR1 is ENHRY, CDR2 SYGVKD, per germline. V shed 6 bases, J shed 2 bases, and the junction held 3 bases outside the gene matches. This CDR3 spans 14 amino acids. The CDR3 sequence: CAIRGDRGNTEAFF. CDR3 in DNA: TGTGCCATCAGAGGGGACAGGGGAAACACTGAAGCTTTCTTT.

V and J are TRBV5-6 and TRBJ2-1, with 8 bases that match TRBD1. V lost 0 bases to trimming and J lost 6 bases; unmatched junction nucleotides: 8. This CDR3 has 16 residues. CDR1 and CDR2 from the germline V gene are SGHDT and YYEEEE. The CDR3 protein is CASSLDQGAIFNEQFF. The DNA of the CDR3 is TGTGCCAGCAGCTTGGATCAGGGGGCGATTTTCAATGAGCAGTTCTTC.

This clone appeared once. V and J are TRBV2 and TRBJ1-4; D possibly corresponds to TRBD1 (5 bases). The CDR3 is made up of 13 amino acids. Trimming shortened V by 4 bases and J by 8 bases, and 11 bases separated the two germline ends. The germline CDR1 and CDR2 sequences are SNHLY and FYNNEI. CDR3 sequence reads: CASSGWGLEKLFF. The CDR3 DNA is TGTGCCAGCAGTGGGTGGGGGTTGGAAAAACTGTTTTTT.

V usage is TRBV3-1 (or the pseudogene TRBV3-2) and J usage is TRBJ1-3; D unclear. Trimming shortened V by 1 base and J by 4 bases, and 5 bases separated the two germline ends. CDR1 and CDR2 (germline): LGHDT, YNNKEL (reference sequence). The CDR3 sequence is 13 residues long. The CDR3 is CASSQVSGNTIYF. CDR3 nucleotide sequence: TGTGCCAGCAGCCAAGTCTCCGGAAACACCATATATTTT.

The chain combines TRBV24-1 with TRBJ2-7, with TRBD1 matching over 10 bases. Per the germline V gene, CDR1 is KGHDR and CDR2 is SFDVKD. V gave up 7 bases and J gave up 5 bases; unmatched junction bases: 10. This CDR3 is 15 amino acids long. The CDR3 nucleotides are TGTGCCACCAGCCCCGGGGGACAGGGGACCCACGAGCAGTACTTC. It yields the protein CATSPGGQGTHEQYF.

The chain uses TRBV27 and TRBJ1-2; possible D gene TRBD1, 5 bases. V lost 0 bases and J lost 0, with 11 bases in between. Germline CDR1 reads MNHEY; CDR2 reads SMNVEV (reference sequence). CDR3 size: 16 residues. DNA for the CDR3: TGTGCCAGCAGTTTATCGGCCGGGGACGCTAACTATGGCTACACCTTC. It is translated as CASSLSAGDANYGYTF.

V is TRBV3-1 (or the pseudogene TRBV3-2) and J is TRBJ2-1; D uncertain. The CDR3 sequence is 12 residues long. The germline gives CDR1 LGHDT, CDR2 YNNKEL (reference sequence). The V end was cut by 1 base, the J end by 6 bases, with 4 bases between. This CDR3 reads CASSQGANEQFF. As DNA, the CDR3 is TGTGCCAGCAGCCAAGGGGCCAATGAGCAGTTCTTC.

The gene calls are TRBV29-1 and TRBJ1-2; the D is unclear. Trimming pared 6 bases from V and 4 bases from J, leaving 18 bases between. The CDR3 spans 14 residues. From germline, CDR1 is SQVTM and CDR2 ANQGSEA. The DNA for the CDR3 is TGCAGCGTCATACTCTCCGGCGTGGGCTATGGCTACACCTTC. Its protein is CSVILSGVGYGYTF.

The gene calls are TRBV6-5 and TRBJ1-5; 8 nucleotides match TRBD1. CDR3 length equals 13 residues. Trimming at V came to 8 bases and at J to 3 bases, leaving 3 bases not matched to a gene. CDR1 MNHEY and CDR2 SVGAGI come from the germline V gene. Here the CDR3 reads CASQGANNQPQHF. In DNA, the CDR3 is TGTGCCAGCCAGGGGGCTAACAATCAGCCCCAGCATTTT.

The chain is built from TRBV2 and TRBJ2-7; no reliable D call. The CDR3 is 12 residues long. Looked up from germline, CDR1 is SNHLY and CDR2 is FYNNEI. The ends were cut back, 6 bases at V and 10 bases at J, with 16 bases in the middle. The CDR3 here is CASSDHSTVQYF. In DNA, the CDR3 is TGTGCCAGCAGCGATCATTCGACCGTTCAGTACTTC.

The chain employs TRBV11-2 and TRBJ1-5; D remains ambiguous. Trimming took off 1 base at V and 0 bases at J, with 7 bases between the two ends. Germline V gene sequence: CDR1 SGHAT, CDR2 FQNNGV. The CDR3 runs 15 residues. CDR3 sequence (DNA): TGTGCCAGCAGCTTAGGAGAATATAGCAATCAGCCCCAGCATTTT. Its translation is CASSLGEYSNQPQHF.

The chain links TRBV6-5 to TRBJ1-1, with 7 bases fitting TRBD1. The CDR3 has 15 amino acids. Trimming cost V 6 bases and J 5 bases; bases outside gene matches: 12. CDR1 is MNHEY and CDR2 is SVGAGI in the germline V gene. The DNA of the CDR3 is TGTGCCAGCAGACCTAGGACAGGAGGGAGTACTGAAGCTTTCTTT. This gives the protein CASRPRTGGSTEAFF.

This clone has only one observation. V and J are TRBV18 and TRBJ1-3; perhaps TRBD1 as D (6 bases). CDR3 size: 14 residues. With 5 bases removed from V and 2 bases from J, the gap between germline ends came to 10 bases. Germline assignment: CDR1 KGHSH and CDR2 LQKENI. CDR3 DNA: TGTGCCAGCTCATACGGGACAACTGGAAACACCATATATTTT. Translation gives CASSYGTTGNTIYF.

The chain combines TRBV7-9 with TRBJ2-5, with D perhaps matching TRBD1 (6 bases). The CDR3 consists of 13 residues. The V gene's germline CDR1 is SEHNR and CDR2 FQNEAQ (reference sequence). Trimming stripped 5 bases from V and 2 bases from J, with 9 bases between. The CDR3 is CASSAGQQETQYF. CDR3 DNA sequence: TGTGCCAGCAGCGCTGGACAGCAAGAGACCCAGTACTTC.

This sequence joins TRBV4-1 and TRBJ2-2; 8 bases align to TRBD1. The CDR3 sequence is 17 residues long. The ends lost 5 bases at V and 5 bases at J; junction bases unmatched: 13. Germline V lookup: CDR1 MGHRA, CDR2 YSYEKL. The CDR3 region is CASSDFSGTGGTGELFF. DNA of the CDR3: TGCGCCAGCAGCGATTTTTCCGGGACAGGAGGGACCGGGGAGCTGTTTTTT.

The chain is built from TRBV24-1 and TRBJ2-3; D not resolved. This CDR3 has 13 residues. V was cut by 5 bases and J by 1 base, with 6 bases left in between. Germline V gene lookup returns CDR1 KGHDR and CDR2 SFDVKD. Here the CDR3 DNA reads TGTGCCACCAGTGTAATAGGCACAGATACGCAGTATTTT. Encoded protein: CATSVIGTDTQYF.

This chain links TRBV7-2 with TRBJ1-1, with 8 bases fitting TRBD1. This CDR3 is built from 14 residues. Per germline, CDR1 SGHTA and CDR2 FQGNSA. After removal of 5 bases from V and 2 bases from J, the junction contained 4 bases not matched to a gene. The CDR3 coding sequence is TGTGCCAGCAGCCTGGACAGGGAAAACACTGAAGCTTTCTTT. The encoded protein is CASSLDRENTEAFF.

The V and J genes are TRBV2 and TRBJ1-4; D is perhaps TRBD1 (6 bases). Germline CDR1 SNHLY, CDR2 FYNNEI. V lost 7 bases, J lost 8 bases, and 17 bases lay in between. The CDR3 length is 14 residues. CDR3 residues: CASNPVDSGEKLFF. For the CDR3, the DNA is TGTGCCAGCAACCCCGTGGACAGTGGAGAAAAACTGTTTTTT. Combining the CDR3 with reference TRBV2 and TRBJ1-4 gives the whole variable domain EPEVTQTPSHQVTQMGQEVILRCVPISNHLYFYWYRQILGQKVEFLVSFYNNEISEKSEIFDDQFSVERPDGSNFTLKIRSTKLEDSAMYFCASNPVDSGEKLFFGSGTQLSVL.

This chain connects TRBV18 to TRBJ1-2; D might be TRBD1 (5 bases). Per germline, CDR1 KGHSH and CDR2 LQKENI. The CDR3 loop spans 15 amino acids. The V and J ends lost 2 bases and 4 bases respectively, with 14 bases between them. The CDR3 loop reads CASSPINRRTYGYTF. As DNA, the CDR3 is TGTGCCAGCTCACCAATTAACAGGAGGACCTATGGCTACACCTTC.

The chain couples TRBV6-1 to TRBJ2-7; D may match TRBD1 or TRBD2 (5 bases each). Trimming removed 0 bases from V and 9 bases from J, with 12 bases in between. The CDR3 sequence is 13 residues long. Germline CDR1 and CDR2: MNHNS and SASEGT. DNA for the CDR3: TGTGCCAGCAGTGAAGCGGAGATCGGGGCGCAGTACTTC. Encoded protein: CASSEAEIGAQYF.

The chain's CDR3 is CASSPGQGEQYF. For the CDR3, the DNA is TGTGCCAGCAGTCCCGGACAGGGCGAGCAGTACTTC. The chain uses TRBV28 and TRBJ2-7; 8 bases are a match to TRBD1. The germline CDR1 and CDR2 sequences are MDHEN and SYDVKM. This CDR3 contains 12 residues. After removal of 5 bases from V and 6 bases from J, the junction contained 3 bases not matched to a gene. The full variable domain, in which reference TRBV28 and TRBJ2-7 provide the parts outside the CDR3, is DVKVTQSSRYLVKRTGEKVFLECVQDMDHENMFWYRQDPGLGLRLIYFSYDVKMKEKGDIPEGYSVSREKKERFSLILESASTNQTSMYLCASSPGQGEQYFGPGTRLTVT.